These 12 T cell receptor beta chains came from one sample sequenced in a study of cytomegalovirus exposure and HLA in healthy donors. Primers included in the PCR were 60 Vbeta and 13 Jbeta primers. Produced via immunoSEQ multiplex PCR; TCRdb's table is partial and in-frame only. In the table there are 120,000 or so clones, roughly 82% of which are singletons. Material: PBMCs. Receptor source: a woman aged 18-29 years in good health and CMV-seronegative.

For this clone: Germline is not matched at one junction end, which may reflect a read error. The chain combines TRBV30 with TRBJ2-6, with a weak D call TRBD1 (5 bases). This CDR3 region has 16 residues. Germline-derived CDR1 and CDR2 are GTSNPN and SVGIG (reference sequence). Written as DNA, the CDR3 is TGTGCCTGGAGCGTAACACGGATCTCTGGGGCCAACGGCCTGACTTTC. Protein sequence: CAWSVTRISGANGLTF.

This rearrangement joins TRBV6-1 to TRBJ1-1; D is uncertain. Germline assignment: CDR1 MNHNS and CDR2 SASEGT. The V end lost 6 bases, the J end lost 10 bases, and 18 bases lay between the germline ends. This CDR3 is 13 amino acids long. This chain's CDR3 is CASRLKNTSPAFF. CDR3 coding DNA: TGTGCCAGCAGACTAAAGAACACCAGCCCAGCTTTCTTT.

V and J are TRBV6-5 and TRBJ1-6; tentatively, D is TRBD1 (6 bases). Germline CDR1 MNHEY, CDR2 SVGAGI. V lost 6 bases and J lost 8, with 14 bases in between. This CDR3 contains 14 residues. CDR3 sequence reads: CASSLRDKYSPLHF. CDR3 DNA sequence: TGTGCCAGCAGCCTCCGGGACAAGTATTCACCCCTCCACTTT.

The rearrangement links TRBV2 to TRBJ2-3; a weak D match, TRBD1 (5 bases). Germline CDR1 is SNHLY and CDR2 is FYNNEI. CDR3 length: 13 amino acids. Trimming took off 4 bases at V and 2 bases at J, with 7 bases between the two ends. The CDR3 region has the DNA TGTGCCAGCAGTGGCAGGGACACAGATACGCAGTATTTT. It encodes CASSGRDTDTQYF. Full variable domain (remainder filled in from reference TRBV2 and TRBJ2-3): EPEVTQTPSHQVTQMGQEVILRCVPISNHLYFYWYRQILGQKVEFLVSFYNNEISEKSEIFDDQFSVERPDGSNFTLKIRSTKLEDSAMYFCASSGRDTDTQYFGPGTRLTVL.

The chain joins TRBV10-2 to TRBJ2-5, with a tentative D call TRBD1 (5 bases). The assigned J gene may be wrong: the sequence end matches TRBJ2-7 better. CDR1 is WSHSY and CDR2 is SAAADI in the germline V gene. The CDR3 covers 13 residues. The CDR3 region has the DNA TGCGCCAGCAGTGAGGACAGTCCCTACGAGCAGTACTTC. Protein product: CASSEDSPYEQYF.

The V and J genes are TRBV2 and TRBJ2-4; 9 nucleotides line up with TRBD1. CDR3 length: 14 amino acids. Germline V gives CDR1 SNHLY, CDR2 FYNNEI. Trimming cost V 4 bases and J 7 bases; bases outside gene matches: 5. CDR3 bases: TGTGCCAGCAGTGCTGGACAGGGGAGGAACATTCAGTACTTC. It codes for CASSAGQGRNIQYF.

The chain joins TRBV30 to TRBJ1-1, with D perhaps matching TRBD1 (6 bases). The CDR3 is made up of 14 amino acids. Germline CDR1 GTSNPN, CDR2 SVGIG (reference sequence). With 0 bases removed from V and 4 bases from J, the gap between germline ends came to 12 bases. The CDR3 coding sequence is TGTGCCTGGAGTGTGACAGGTTGGAGCACTGAAGCTTTCTTT. Its protein is CAWSVTGWSTEAFF. Full variable domain (missing parts from reference TRBV30 and TRBJ1-1): SQTIHQWPATLVQPVGSPLSLECTVEGTSNPNLYWYRQAAGRGLQLLFYSVGIGQISSEVPQNLSASRPQDRQFILSSKKLLLSDSGFYLCAWSVTGWSTEAFFGQGTRLTVV.

The V call is TRBV4-1, the J call TRBJ2-1; TRBD2 is a possible D gene (5 bases). CDR3 length: 16 amino acids. Trimming took 2 bases from V and 2 from J, leaving 13 bases between them. CDR1 is MGHRA and CDR2 is YSYEKL in the germline V gene. This CDR3 reads CASSQTRGSTYNEQFF. The CDR3 DNA reads TGCGCCAGCAGCCAAACTCGCGGGTCCACCTACAATGAGCAGTTCTTC.

The rearrangement joins TRBV6-1 to TRBJ1-1; a weak D match, TRBD1 (5 bases). This CDR3 spans 15 amino acids. Germline CDR1 MNHNS, CDR2 SASEGT. Trimming shortened V by 2 bases and J by 2 bases, and 12 bases separated the two germline ends. This CDR3 reads CASSELRGINTEAFF. Here the CDR3 DNA reads TGTGCCAGCAGTGAATTAAGGGGTATCAACACTGAAGCTTTCTTT.

This rearrangement joins TRBV7-3 to TRBJ1-2; TRBD1 might be the D (5 bases). This CDR3 is built from 14 residues. The V end lost 2 bases, the J end lost 4 bases, and 11 bases lay between the germline ends. Germline V gene sequence: CDR1 SGHTA, CDR2 FQGTGA. The CDR3 sequence is CASSLAGGSYGYTF. For the CDR3, the DNA is TGTGCCAGCAGCTTAGCGGGGGGGAGCTATGGCTACACCTTC.

This clone has more than one count but fewer than ten. The DNA for the CDR3 is TGTGCCTGGGGGGACAGGGGGCAGGAGACCCAGTACTTC. Translated: CAWGDRGQETQYF. V is TRBV30 and J is TRBJ2-5; TRBD1 matches 12 bases. The CDR3 spans 13 residues. Germline CDR1 GTSNPN, CDR2 SVGIG (reference sequence). V was clipped by 5 bases and J by 5 bases; unmatched bases: 3.

The chain combines TRBV11-3 with TRBJ2-1; the D gene is possibly TRBD2 (7 bases). There are 15 residues in the CDR3. The germline V gene encodes CDR1 SGHNT and CDR2 YENEEA. The germline V and J ends were trimmed by 2 bases and 7 bases, with 15 bases remaining between them. The CDR3 sequence: CASSLHGEGVNEQFF. CDR3 DNA: TGTGCCAGCAGCTTACACGGGGAGGGGGTAAATGAGCAGTTCTTC.